This T cell receptor (beta chain) was recovered during a study of brain T cells in children with intractable seizures. Regarding the study as a whole: HCMV serostatus was not known, and viral specificity came from CDR3 similarity only.

A remark on this clone: Its antigen is currently unknown.

The CDR3 totals 15 residues. Germline V gene sequence: CDR1 MDHEN, CDR2 SYDVKM. Germline trimming cut 2 bases from V and 12 bases from J; bases unmatched to any gene: 14. The sequenced cases were selected for having the highest brain T cell transcript signatures. Libraries were prepared by immunoSEQ multiplex PCR; TCRdb keeps only in-frame clonotypes and omits some of them. Among roughly 120,000 clones, 94% were seen once, and the ten largest hold 3.8%. The sample was peripheral blood, taken at surgery. This TCR was recovered from a boy under two years old with hemimegalencephaly and intractable seizures. This rearrangement joins TRBV28 to TRBJ2-7, with TRBD2 matching over 9 bases. The chain's CDR3 is CASSLLPAGGPFRYF. The CDR3 DNA reads TGTGCCAGCAGTTTACTTCCGGCGGGAGGGCCGTTTCGGTACTTC.